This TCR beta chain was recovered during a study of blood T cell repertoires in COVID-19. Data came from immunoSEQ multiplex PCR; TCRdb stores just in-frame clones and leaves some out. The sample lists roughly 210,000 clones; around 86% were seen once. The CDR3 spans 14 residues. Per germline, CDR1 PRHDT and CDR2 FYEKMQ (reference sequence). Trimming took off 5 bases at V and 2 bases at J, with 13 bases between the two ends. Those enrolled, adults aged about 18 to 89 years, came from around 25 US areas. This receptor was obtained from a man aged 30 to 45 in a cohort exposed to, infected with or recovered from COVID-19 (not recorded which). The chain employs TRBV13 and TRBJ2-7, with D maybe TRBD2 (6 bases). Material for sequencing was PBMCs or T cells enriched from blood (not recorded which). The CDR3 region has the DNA TGTGCCAGCAGCGGGCGACGGGGGACCTACGAGCAGTACTTC. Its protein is CASSGRRGTYEQYF.